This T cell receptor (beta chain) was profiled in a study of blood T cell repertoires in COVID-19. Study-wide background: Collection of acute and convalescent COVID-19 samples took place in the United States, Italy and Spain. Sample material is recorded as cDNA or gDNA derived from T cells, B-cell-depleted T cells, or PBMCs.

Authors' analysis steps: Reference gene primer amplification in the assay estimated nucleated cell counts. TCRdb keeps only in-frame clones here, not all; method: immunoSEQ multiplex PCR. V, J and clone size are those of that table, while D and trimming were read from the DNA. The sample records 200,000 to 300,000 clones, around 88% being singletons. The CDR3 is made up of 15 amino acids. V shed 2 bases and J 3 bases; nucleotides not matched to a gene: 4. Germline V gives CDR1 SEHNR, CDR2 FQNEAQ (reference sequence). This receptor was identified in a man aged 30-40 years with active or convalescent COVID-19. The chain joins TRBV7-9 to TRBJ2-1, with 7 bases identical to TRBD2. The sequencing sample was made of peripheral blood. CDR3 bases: TGTGCCAGCAGCTTAAGCGGGGACGTCTACAATGAGCAGTTCTTC. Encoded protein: CASSLSGDVYNEQFF. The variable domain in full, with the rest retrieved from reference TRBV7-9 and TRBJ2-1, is DTGVSQNPRHKITKRGQNVTFRCDPISEHNRLYWYRQTLGQGPEFLTYFQNEAQLEKSRLLSDRFSAERPKGSFSTLEIQRTEQGDSAMYLCASSLSGDVYNEQFFGPGTRLTVL.